These 24 T cell receptor beta chains share one sample of origin, sequenced in a study of T cell responses to AZD1222 COVID-19 vaccine (dated by TCRdb to about 2021). The time point tag for this specimen amounts to: baseline before first vaccination. The library was generated by the immunoSEQ multiplex PCR assay. This is the immuneACCESS table as TCRdb keeps it, with only in-frame sequences that have V and J called. A part of the clones is gone; compared with another copy, unresolved V genes explain less than half, and the rest is unexplained. Counted in this sample were approximately 97,000 clones; roughly 84% of them appeared once. The ten largest make up about 17% of the sample. Sample: peripheral blood, taken on day 0 of AZD1222 vaccination. Receptors originate from an adult in good health.

V and J are TRBV5-8 and TRBJ1-1; TRBD1 aligns across 7 bases. CDR3 size: 13 residues. The V gene's germline CDR1 is SGHTS and CDR2 YDEGEE. V shed 1 base and J 9 bases; nucleotides not matched to a gene: 6. The CDR3 sequence: CASSLRGQSKAFF. CDR3 DNA sequence: TGTGCCAGCAGCTTGCGGGGACAGTCTAAAGCTTTCTTT.

The J gene is TRBJ1-5, the V gene TRBV19; D ambiguous. Looked up from germline, CDR1 is LNHDA and CDR2 is SQIVND (reference sequence). CDR3 length: 13 amino acids. With 4 bases removed from V and 9 bases from J, the gap between germline ends came to 13 bases. The DNA of the CDR3 is TGTGCCAGTAGTAAGGCAGCAACTCTGCCCCAGCATTTT. Translation: CASSKAATLPQHF. Drawing the rest from reference TRBV19 and TRBJ1-5, the complete variable domain is DGGITQSPKYLFRKEGQNVTLSCEQNLNHDAMYWYRQDPGQGLRLIYYSQIVNDFQKGDIAEGYSVSREKKESFPLTVTSAQKNPTAFYLCASSKAATLPQHFGDGTRLSIL.

This chain connects TRBV15 to TRBJ2-1; D possibly corresponds to TRBD1 (6 bases). The length of the CDR3 is 15 residues. Germline V lookup: CDR1 LNHNV, CDR2 YYDKDF (reference sequence). V was shortened by 2 bases and J by 3 bases, with 11 bases between the two germline ends. The CDR3 protein is CATSRPGTFYNEQFF. CDR3 DNA sequence: TGTGCCACCAGCAGACCCGGGACATTCTACAATGAGCAGTTCTTC.

This chain connects TRBV28 to TRBJ1-1; D call uncertain. Germline assignment: CDR1 MDHEN and CDR2 SYDVKM. V lost 6 bases to trimming and J lost 1 base, with 15 bases between them. This CDR3 contains 15 residues. The CDR3 region is CASREITAGNTEAFF. Here the CDR3 DNA reads TGTGCCAGCAGGGAGATCACAGCGGGGAACACTGAAGCTTTCTTT.

This rearrangement joins TRBV11-3 to TRBJ2-1; TRBD1 matches at 8 bases. CDR3 length: 15 amino acids. Germline V gene sequence: CDR1 SGHNT, CDR2 YENEEA. The V gene end was trimmed by 5 bases and the J gene end by 5 bases; junction bases not matched to a gene: 8. The CDR3 DNA sequence: TGTGCCAGCAGCCTCCCCAGGGGGCTTGACAATGAGCAGTTCTTC. Protein product: CASSLPRGLDNEQFF. Complete variable domain (other parts from reference TRBV11-3 and TRBJ2-1): EAGVVQSPRYKIIEKKQPVAFWCNPISGHNTLYWYLQNLGQGPELLIRYENEEAVDDSQLPKDRFSAERLKGVDSTLKIQPAELGDSAVYLCASSLPRGLDNEQFFGPGTRLTVL.

The V call is TRBV6-5, the J call TRBJ2-5; 7 bases are shared with TRBD2. CDR3 size: 15 residues. Germline V gene sequence: CDR1 MNHEY, CDR2 SVGAGI. V lost 5 bases and J lost 3; bases outside the gene matches: 9. The CDR3 sequence: CASSPFWGGEETQYF. CDR3 nucleotide sequence: TGTGCCAGCAGTCCCTTTTGGGGGGGAGAAGAGACCCAGTACTTC.

This clone was detected a few times. In DNA form, the CDR3 reads TGTGCCAGCAGCCAAAGCAGCGGGGGATTTCGTGAGCAGTTCTTC. Translating it yields CASSQSSGGFREQFF. The V and J genes are TRBV3-1 (or the pseudogene TRBV3-2) and TRBJ2-1, with TRBD2 matching 8 bases. The germline gives CDR1 LGHDT, CDR2 YNNKEL (reference sequence). V trimming: 2 bases; J trimming: 9 bases; junction bases outside the gene matches: 9. This CDR3 is 15 amino acids long.

The rearrangement uses TRBV7-2 and TRBJ1-1; D not certain. CDR3 length: 11 amino acids. V lost 4 bases, J lost 8 bases, and 8 bases lay in between. Germline CDR1 reads SGHTA; CDR2 reads FQGNSA. CDR3 protein: CASSSLREAFF. As DNA, the CDR3 is TGTGCCAGCAGCTCCCTAAGAGAAGCTTTCTTT.

The chain joins TRBV12-3 or TRBV12-4 to TRBJ2-7, with D unclear. The CDR3 runs 11 residues. V gave up 8 bases and J gave up 5 bases, with 10 bases separating them. The CDR3 loop is CASGNEHEQYF. CDR3 in DNA: TGTGCCAGCGGAAATGAGCACGAGCAGTACTTC.

V usage is TRBV28 and J usage is TRBJ2-4, with 12 bases matching TRBD1. This CDR3 is built from 15 residues. CDR1 MDHEN and CDR2 SYDVKM come from the germline V gene. Trimming at V came to 0 bases and at J to 6 bases, leaving 0 bases not matched to a gene. CDR3 nucleotide sequence: TGTGCCAGCAGTTTATGGGGACAGGGGGCAAACATTCAGTACTTC. Translated, it gives CASSLWGQGANIQYF.

The J gene is TRBJ1-1, the V gene TRBV7-8; D not resolved. In germline, CDR1 is SGHVS, CDR2 FQNEAQ. The CDR3 length is 15 residues. Trimming left V 5 bases short and J 4 bases short, with 17 bases between. The CDR3 nucleotides are TGTGCCAGCAGCCCCCGAGGGAGATTTGGCACTGAAGCTTTCTTT. It specifies CASSPRGRFGTEAFF. Using reference TRBV7-8 and TRBJ1-1 for the parts outside the CDR3, the full variable domain is GAGVSQSPRYKVAKRGQDVALRCDPISGHVSLFWYQQALGQGPEFLTYFQNEAQLDKSGLPSDRFFAERPEGSVSTLKIQRTQQEDSAVYLCASSPRGRFGTEAFFGQGTRLTVV.

V is TRBV3-1 (or the pseudogene TRBV3-2) and J is TRBJ2-7; D perhaps matches TRBD1 (6 bases). The V gene lost 4 bases and the J gene lost 2 bases, with 12 bases spanning the gap. This CDR3 is 14 amino acids long. Germline V gene sequence: CDR1 LGHDT, CDR2 YNNKEL (reference sequence). In nucleotides, the CDR3 is TGTGCCAGCAGCCCACGGACAGCCACCTACGAGCAGTACTTC. Amino acids: CASSPRTATYEQYF.

This chain joins TRBV6-2 or TRBV6-3 and TRBJ1-1, with a possible D match to TRBD1 (5 bases). V dropped 0 bases and J dropped 0 bases, with 5 bases sitting between them. This CDR3 region has 14 residues. Germline V CDR1 and CDR2: MNHEY, SVGEGT. CDR3 coding DNA: TGTGCCAGCAGTTACTCGGGGGTGAACACTGAAGCTTTCTTT. It codes for CASSYSGVNTEAFF.

This rearrangement joins TRBV5-8 to TRBJ1-2; 9 bases fit TRBD1. After removal of 4 bases from V and 6 bases from J, the junction contained 10 bases not matched to a gene. In germline, CDR1 is SGHTS, CDR2 YDEGEE. The CDR3 sequence is 15 residues long. Written as DNA, the CDR3 is TGTGCCAGCAGCAAGAGAGACAGGGGGAGGGATGGCTACACCTTC. This gives the protein CASSKRDRGRDGYTF.

The chain couples TRBV4-2 to TRBJ2-7, with 9 positions matching TRBD1. The V gene end was trimmed by 6 bases and the J gene end by 2 bases; junction bases not matched to a gene: 5. Germline CDR1 reads LGHNA; CDR2 reads YNFKEQ. This CDR3 comprises 14 residues. The CDR3 reads CASSRTGGPYEQYF. The CDR3 DNA reads TGTGCCAGCAGTCGAACAGGGGGCCCCTACGAGCAGTACTTC.

The V and J genes are TRBV14 and TRBJ1-2; possibly TRBD1 for D (5 bases). The V end was cut by 0 bases, the J end by 8 bases, with 10 bases between. Per the germline V gene, CDR1 is SGHDN and CDR2 is FVKESK. CDR3 size: 13 residues. The CDR3 sequence: CASSQDLGDGYTF. CDR3 bases: TGTGCCAGCAGCCAAGATTTGGGGGACGGCTACACCTTC.

This clone was counted only a few times. This chain links TRBV24-1 with TRBJ1-2; a possible D gene is TRBD1 (5 bases). The CDR3 is 13 amino acids. The ends were cut back, 6 bases at V and 0 bases at J, with 7 bases in the middle. Germline V lookup: CDR1 KGHDR, CDR2 SFDVKD. CDR3 nucleotide sequence: TGTGCCACCAGTCGGGACGCTAACTATGGCTACACCTTC. Protein: CATSRDANYGYTF.

The chain combines TRBV5-1 with TRBJ1-2; 9 nucleotides agree with TRBD1. The germline gives CDR1 SGHRS, CDR2 YFSETQ. The CDR3 runs 16 residues. V lost 1 base, J lost 4 bases, and 8 bases stayed unmatched. The chain's CDR3 is CASSLSVTGGGYGYTF. The DNA of the CDR3 is TGCGCCAGCAGCTTGTCGGTGACAGGGGGTGGCTATGGCTACACCTTC.

This chain connects TRBV29-1 to TRBJ1-2; the D gene is possibly TRBD1 (5 bases). Looked up from germline, CDR1 is SQVTM and CDR2 is ANQGSEA. CDR3 length: 13 amino acids. With 3 bases removed from V and 2 bases from J, the gap between germline ends came to 10 bases. The DNA of the CDR3 is TGCAGCGTTGATCAGGGCCGAAACTATGGCTACACCTTC. As protein: CSVDQGRNYGYTF.

The rearrangement uses TRBV5-8 and TRBJ1-1; TRBD1 is a possible D gene (5 bases). This CDR3 region has 15 residues. Per the germline V gene, CDR1 is SGHTS and CDR2 is YDEGEE. The germline V and J ends were trimmed by 0 bases and 10 bases, with 19 bases remaining between them. The CDR3 coding sequence is TGTGCCAGCAGCTTGGGGCAGGGAAAAGGTTTGGGAGCTTTCTTT. Translating gives CASSLGQGKGLGAFF.

The chain uses TRBV4-3 and TRBJ2-1; 14 nucleotides align to TRBD2. Germline CDR1 and CDR2: LGHNA and YSLEER. CDR3 length: 15 amino acids. The V segment lost 3 bases and the J segment 10 bases; nucleotides outside the gene matches: 5. Here the CDR3 DNA reads TGCGCCAGCAGCCAGGAGGGACTAGCGGGAGAAGAGCAGTTCTTC. Protein sequence: CASSQEGLAGEEQFF.

The rearrangement uses TRBV28 and TRBJ1-1; 7 bases are shared with TRBD1. Trimming removed 10 bases from V and 1 base from J; junction bases left unmatched: 12. CDR3 size: 15 residues. From germline, CDR1 is MDHEN and CDR2 SYDVKM. CDR3 protein: CAIRNRGVSNTEAFF. As DNA, the CDR3 is TGTGCCATACGTAACAGGGGAGTGTCGAACACTGAAGCTTTCTTT.

The chain carries TRBV28 and TRBJ1-5; D is undetermined. There are 13 residues in the CDR3. Trimming removed 7 bases at V and 7 bases at J, with 14 bases between. Germline V CDR1 and CDR2: MDHEN, SYDVKM. The CDR3: CASNLLGEQPQHF. The CDR3 DNA is TGTGCCAGCAACCTTCTTGGGGAGCAGCCCCAGCATTTT.

The J gene is TRBJ1-5, the V gene TRBV19, with 9 bases fitting TRBD1. Germline V gives CDR1 LNHDA, CDR2 SQIVND (reference sequence). The CDR3 is 17 residues long. J lost 6 bases, V lost 6 bases, and 15 bases had no gene match. CDR3: CASRSYRGRAGGQPQHF. In DNA, the CDR3 is TGTGCCAGTAGGTCGTACAGGGGGCGCGCGGGTGGTCAGCCCCAGCATTTT.